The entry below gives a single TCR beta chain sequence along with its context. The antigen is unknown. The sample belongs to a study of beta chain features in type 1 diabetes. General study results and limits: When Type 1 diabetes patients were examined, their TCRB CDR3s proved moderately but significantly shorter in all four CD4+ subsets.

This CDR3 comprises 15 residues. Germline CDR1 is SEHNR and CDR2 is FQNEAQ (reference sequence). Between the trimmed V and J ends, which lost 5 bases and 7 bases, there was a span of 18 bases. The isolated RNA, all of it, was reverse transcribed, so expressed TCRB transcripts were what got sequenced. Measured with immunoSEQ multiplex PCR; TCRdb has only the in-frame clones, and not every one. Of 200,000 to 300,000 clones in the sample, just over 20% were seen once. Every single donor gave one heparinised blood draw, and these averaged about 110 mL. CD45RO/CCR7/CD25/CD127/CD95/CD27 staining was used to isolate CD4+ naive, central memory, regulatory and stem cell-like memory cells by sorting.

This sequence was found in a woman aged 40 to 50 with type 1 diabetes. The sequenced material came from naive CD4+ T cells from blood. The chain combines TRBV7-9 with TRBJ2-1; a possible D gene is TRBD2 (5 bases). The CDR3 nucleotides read TGTGCCAGCAGCCGGGTGGCCGGGGAAGTGAATGAGCAGTTCTTC. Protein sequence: CASSRVAGEVNEQFF.